A selection of T cell receptor beta chains follows, all from one sample in a study of shared clonotypes between healthy human individuals. The data were produced by immunoSEQ multiplex PCR, yet TCRdb's version contains in-frame clones alone and is incomplete. The sample consists of approximately 2,000,000 clones, 92% of them appearing once. The source material was naive CD4+ T cells from PBMCs. The receptors derive from a young man in good health. Some clones in this sample may be carry-over from other donors' samples. CDR3s include the opening cysteine and the closing phenylalanine or tryptophan. Each record gives: J gene, D gene, V gene, clone size, CDR3 DNA, CDR3 protein. D genes are given only for firm matches. Not every row has a clone size; where given, it reads once, few, many or a size class.

j_gene: TRBJ2-7; d_gene: TRBD1; v_gene: TRBV6-5; abundance: NA; CDR3nt: TGTGCCAGCAGTTACTCCCCCCGGGACAGGACGGAGCAGTACTTC; CDR3aa: CASSYSPRDRTEQYF
j_gene: TRBJ1-1; d_gene: NA; v_gene: TRBV18; abundance: few; CDR3nt: TGTGCCAGCTCACCCTTAGGTACAGGGATGAACACTGAAGCTTTCTTT; CDR3aa: CASSPLGTGMNTEAFF
j_gene: TRBJ1-3; d_gene: NA; v_gene: TRBV18; abundance: NA; CDR3nt: TGTGCCAGCTCACCACTCGGACTGTCCTCTGGAAACACCATATATTTT; CDR3aa: CASSPLGLSSGNTIYF
j_gene: TRBJ2-5; d_gene: TRBD2; v_gene: TRBV7-2; abundance: NA; CDR3nt: TGTGCCAGCACCCAGGGACTAGCGGGAGTCTGGGAGACCCAGTACTTC; CDR3aa: CASTQGLAGVWETQYF
j_gene: TRBJ2-2; d_gene: NA; v_gene: TRBV27; abundance: once; CDR3nt: TGTGCCAGCACCAGAAACAATCCCGGGGAGCTGTTTTTT; CDR3aa: CASTRNNPGELFF
j_gene: TRBJ2-3; d_gene: NA; v_gene: TRBV25-1; abundance: NA; CDR3nt: TGTGCCAGCAGTGAAATTAGCGTTGCAGATACGCAGTATTTT; CDR3aa: CASSEISVADTQYF
j_gene: TRBJ2-2; d_gene: NA; v_gene: TRBV9; abundance: NA; CDR3nt: TGTGCCAGCAGCTCCGTTGGGAACACCGGGGAGCTGTTTTTT; CDR3aa: CASSSVGNTGELFF
j_gene: TRBJ2-2; d_gene: NA; v_gene: TRBV7-2; abundance: NA; CDR3nt: TGTGCCAGCAGCTTAGTGCCGCCCGGGGAGCTGTTTTTT; CDR3aa: CASSLVPPGELFF
j_gene: TRBJ2-3; d_gene: TRBD2; v_gene: TRBV9; abundance: once; CDR3nt: TGTGCCAGCAGCGTAGGGCTAGCGGGAGGGACAGATACGCAGTATTTT; CDR3aa: CASSVGLAGGTDTQYF
j_gene: TRBJ1-6; d_gene: NA; v_gene: TRBV2; abundance: NA; CDR3nt: TGTGCCAGCAGTTCCGGGACACCCCTCCACTTT; CDR3aa: CASSSGTPLHF
j_gene: TRBJ1-1; d_gene: TRBD1; v_gene: TRBV29-1; abundance: NA; CDR3nt: TGCAGCGTTGCACAGGGGGCGGACACTGAAGCTTTCTTT; CDR3aa: CSVAQGADTEAFF
j_gene: TRBJ1-4; d_gene: NA; v_gene: TRBV5-1; abundance: few; CDR3nt: TGCGCCAGCGCTGGAGCGGGGGGCATCGGTGAAAAACTGTTTTTT; CDR3aa: CASAGAGGIGEKLFF
j_gene: TRBJ2-5; d_gene: TRBD1; v_gene: TRBV2; abundance: NA; CDR3nt: TGTGCCAGCAGCGGACAGGGGTCAGAGACCCAGTACTTC; CDR3aa: CASSGQGSETQYF
j_gene: TRBJ2-4; d_gene: NA; v_gene: TRBV5-1; abundance: once; CDR3nt: TGCGCCAGCAGCCCTACTTTAGCCAAAAACATTCAGTACTTC; CDR3aa: CASSPTLAKNIQYF
j_gene: TRBJ2-7; d_gene: NA; v_gene: TRBV30; abundance: NA; CDR3nt: TGTGCCTGGAGTGTGGCAGGGAGATACGAGCAGTACTTC; CDR3aa: CAWSVAGRYEQYF
j_gene: TRBJ2-3; d_gene: NA; v_gene: TRBV7-9; abundance: NA; CDR3nt: TGTGCCAGCAGCCCGGTCTACGATACGCAGTATTTT; CDR3aa: CASSPVYDTQYF
j_gene: TRBJ1-1; d_gene: NA; v_gene: TRBV5-4; abundance: NA; CDR3nt: TGTGCCAGCAGCCCACGGTTTGGGCGGGGGCGAGAGGGCACTGAAGCTTTCTTT; CDR3aa: CASSPRFGRGREGTEAFF
j_gene: TRBJ2-2; d_gene: NA; v_gene: TRBV7-3; abundance: NA; CDR3nt: TGTGCCAGCAGCTCAACTGGGGGCGGGGAGCTGTTTTTT; CDR3aa: CASSSTGGGELFF
j_gene: TRBJ1-5; d_gene: TRBD1; v_gene: TRBV6-6; abundance: NA; CDR3nt: TGTGCCAGCAGCCTGACAGGGGAAGGGGCCCAGCCCCAGCATTTT; CDR3aa: CASSLTGEGAQPQHF
j_gene: TRBJ1-5; d_gene: NA; v_gene: TRBV28; abundance: NA; CDR3nt: TGTGCCAGCAGTTTGTTTGTACTCCTCCCGGGCAGCAATCAGCCCCAGCATTTT; CDR3aa: CASSLFVLLPGSNQPQHF
j_gene: TRBJ2-7; d_gene: TRBD2; v_gene: TRBV12-5; abundance: NA; CDR3nt: TGTGCTAGTGGTATCCTCGGGGTAGCGGGAGGGCCGGGCTACGAGCAGTACTTC; CDR3aa: CASGILGVAGGPGYEQYF
j_gene: TRBJ1-3; d_gene: NA; v_gene: TRBV11-2; abundance: NA; CDR3nt: TGTGCCAGCAGCTTAGGGACGGTCGCTGGAAACACCATATATTTT; CDR3aa: CASSLGTVAGNTIYF
j_gene: TRBJ2-1; d_gene: NA; v_gene: TRBV18; abundance: NA; CDR3nt: TGTGCCAGCTCACCAGGTTACAATGAGCAGTTCTTC; CDR3aa: CASSPGYNEQFF
j_gene: TRBJ2-5; d_gene: NA; v_gene: TRBV4-1; abundance: NA; CDR3nt: TGCGCCAGCAGCCAAGTTGGGGGAGAAGGGACCCAGTACTTC; CDR3aa: CASSQVGGEGTQYF
j_gene: TRBJ2-1; d_gene: TRBD1; v_gene: TRBV28; abundance: NA; CDR3nt: TGTGCCAGCAGTTCCGCGACAGGGTTGGGCTCCTACAATGAGCAGTTCTTC; CDR3aa: CASSSATGLGSYNEQFF
j_gene: TRBJ2-1; d_gene: TRBD2; v_gene: TRBV9; abundance: NA; CDR3nt: TGTGCCAGCAGCGTACTAGCGGGAGTCCCCAATGAGCAGTTCTTC; CDR3aa: CASSVLAGVPNEQFF
j_gene: TRBJ1-5; d_gene: TRBD1; v_gene: TRBV4-1; abundance: NA; CDR3nt: TGCGCCAGCAGCCAAGAGGGGACAGGTGGCAATCAGCCCCAGCATTTT; CDR3aa: CASSQEGTGGNQPQHF
j_gene: TRBJ2-3; d_gene: TRBD2; v_gene: TRBV11-2; abundance: NA; CDR3nt: TGTGCCAGCAGCTTAGGGGCTAGCGGATCCACAGATACGCAGTATTTT; CDR3aa: CASSLGASGSTDTQYF
j_gene: TRBJ2-1; d_gene: NA; v_gene: TRBV7-3; abundance: NA; CDR3nt: TGTGCCAGCAGCTTAAGGATGCGTGATGAGCAGTTCTTC; CDR3aa: CASSLRMRDEQFF
j_gene: TRBJ2-6; d_gene: NA; v_gene: TRBV6-7; abundance: once; CDR3nt: TGTGCCAGCAGTATCTCGGGCGCCTCTGGGGCCAACGTCCTGACTTTC; CDR3aa: CASSISGASGANVLTF
j_gene: TRBJ2-3; d_gene: TRBD2; v_gene: TRBV5-4; abundance: once; CDR3nt: TGTGCCAGCAGCTTGGATACAGCGGGAGGCCGGGTTACGCAGTATTTT; CDR3aa: CASSLDTAGGRVTQYF
j_gene: TRBJ1-1; d_gene: NA; v_gene: TRBV29-1; abundance: NA; CDR3nt: TGCAGCGGGAACAGGGTTAGTGGGTACACTGAAGCTTTCTTT; CDR3aa: CSGNRVSGYTEAFF
j_gene: TRBJ2-6; d_gene: NA; v_gene: TRBV7-9; abundance: NA; CDR3nt: TGTGCCAGCAGCTCCCGGGCGACGGGAGAGCCTAACGTCCTGACTTTC; CDR3aa: CASSSRATGEPNVLTF
j_gene: TRBJ2-1; d_gene: TRBD2; v_gene: TRBV7-2; abundance: once; CDR3nt: TGTGCCAGCACAGGGACTAGCGGGAGACATGAGCAGTTCTTC; CDR3aa: CASTGTSGRHEQFF
j_gene: TRBJ1-1; d_gene: NA; v_gene: TRBV6-1; abundance: NA; CDR3nt: TGTGCCAGCAGGCTCCAGGGAGGAGGTGAAGCTTTCTTT; CDR3aa: CASRLQGGGEAFF
j_gene: TRBJ2-7; d_gene: NA; v_gene: TRBV28; abundance: NA; CDR3nt: TGTGCCAGCAGTTTATACCAGTCCTACGAGCAGTACTTC; CDR3aa: CASSLYQSYEQYF
j_gene: TRBJ1-5; d_gene: TRBD1; v_gene: TRBV28; abundance: NA; CDR3nt: TGTGCCAGCAGACTCGGAGGGACAGGGGGTAGTAGGCCCCAGCATTTT; CDR3aa: CASRLGGTGGSRPQHF
j_gene: TRBJ2-7; d_gene: NA; v_gene: TRBV5-6; abundance: NA; CDR3nt: TGTGCCAGCAGCCCGACCCCCCGACAGGTCGAGCAGTATTTC; CDR3aa: CASSPTPRQVEQYF
j_gene: TRBJ2-3; d_gene: TRBD2; v_gene: TRBV28; abundance: once; CDR3nt: TGTGCCAGTCACTCGGGACTAGCTCCTATGAGGGATACGCAGTATTTT; CDR3aa: CASHSGLAPMRDTQYF
j_gene: TRBJ2-7; d_gene: TRBD2; v_gene: TRBV7-3; abundance: NA; CDR3nt: TGTGCCAGCAGCCCGGGGGGGTTTTACGAGCAGTACTTC; CDR3aa: CASSPGGFYEQYF
j_gene: TRBJ1-1; d_gene: NA; v_gene: TRBV7-9; abundance: NA; CDR3nt: TGTGCCAGCAGCCGGCTGGGGGGCAGTACTGAAGCTTTCTTT; CDR3aa: CASSRLGGSTEAFF
j_gene: TRBJ2-7; d_gene: TRBD2; v_gene: TRBV28; abundance: NA; CDR3nt: TGTGCCAGCAGCCCCGTGGGCGGGAGGGCCTACGAGCAGTACTTC; CDR3aa: CASSPVGGRAYEQYF
j_gene: TRBJ2-5; d_gene: NA; v_gene: TRBV7-3; abundance: NA; CDR3nt: TGTGCCAGCAGCTTAGGGTACCAAGAGACCCAGTACTTC; CDR3aa: CASSLGYQETQYF
j_gene: TRBJ2-7; d_gene: TRBD2; v_gene: TRBV27; abundance: NA; CDR3nt: TGTGCCAGCAGTTTATTGTATGGAGCGGGAGGGCCCCACGAGCAGTACTTC; CDR3aa: CASSLLYGAGGPHEQYF
j_gene: TRBJ2-5; d_gene: TRBD2; v_gene: TRBV28; abundance: NA; CDR3nt: TGTGCCACCTCCGGGACTACCTCGGGAGAGACCCAGTACTTC; CDR3aa: CATSGTTSGETQYF
j_gene: TRBJ2-1; d_gene: NA; v_gene: TRBV27; abundance: NA; CDR3nt: TGTGCCAGCGGGTTGTTGGGAAGCTCCTACAATGAGCAGTTCTTC; CDR3aa: CASGLLGSSYNEQFF
j_gene: TRBJ2-1; d_gene: NA; v_gene: TRBV5-1; abundance: NA; CDR3nt: TGCGCCAGCAGCTTGACGACTGAGCAGTTCTTC; CDR3aa: CASSLTTEQFF
j_gene: TRBJ1-2; d_gene: TRBD1; v_gene: TRBV7-2; abundance: NA; CDR3nt: TGTGCCAGCAGCATAAACAGGGGGACTAACTATGGCTACACCTTC; CDR3aa: CASSINRGTNYGYTF
j_gene: TRBJ2-2; d_gene: TRBD2; v_gene: TRBV5-4; abundance: NA; CDR3nt: TGTGCCAGCAGCTGGGGGGGAGGGCCGGGCACCGGGGAGCTGTTTTTT; CDR3aa: CASSWGGGPGTGELFF
j_gene: TRBJ2-5; d_gene: TRBD1; v_gene: TRBV6-7; abundance: NA; CDR3nt: TGTGCCAGCAGTACCCCGACGACAGGGTTATCGGAGACCCAGTACTTC; CDR3aa: CASSTPTTGLSETQYF
j_gene: TRBJ2-3; d_gene: NA; v_gene: TRBV28; abundance: NA; CDR3nt: TGTGCCAGCACAGAGGGACCGAGCACAGATACGCAGTATTTT; CDR3aa: CASTEGPSTDTQYF